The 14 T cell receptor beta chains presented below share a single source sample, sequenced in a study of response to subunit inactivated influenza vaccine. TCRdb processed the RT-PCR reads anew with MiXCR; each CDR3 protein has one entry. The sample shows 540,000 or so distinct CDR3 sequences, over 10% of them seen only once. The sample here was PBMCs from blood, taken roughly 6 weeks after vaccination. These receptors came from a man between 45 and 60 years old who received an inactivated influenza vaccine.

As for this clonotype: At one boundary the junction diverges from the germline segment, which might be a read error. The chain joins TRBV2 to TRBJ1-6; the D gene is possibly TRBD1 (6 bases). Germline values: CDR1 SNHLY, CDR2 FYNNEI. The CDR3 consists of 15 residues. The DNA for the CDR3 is TGTGCCAGCAGGTCATTCGGGGGCTATCATTCACCCCTCCACTTT. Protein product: CASRSFGGYHSPLHF.

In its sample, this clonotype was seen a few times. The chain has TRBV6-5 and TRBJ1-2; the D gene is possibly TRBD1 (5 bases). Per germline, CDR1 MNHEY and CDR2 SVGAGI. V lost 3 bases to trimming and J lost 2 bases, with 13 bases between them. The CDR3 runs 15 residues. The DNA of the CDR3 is TGTGCCAGCAGTTATTCGGCAAGGGGAAACTATGGCTACACCTTC. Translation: CASSYSARGNYGYTF.

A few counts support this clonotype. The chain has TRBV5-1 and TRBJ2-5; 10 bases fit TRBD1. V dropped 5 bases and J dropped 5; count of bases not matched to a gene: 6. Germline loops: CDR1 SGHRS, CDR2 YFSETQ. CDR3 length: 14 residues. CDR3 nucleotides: TGCGCCAGCAGTTTTGGACAGGGGGAGGAGACCCAGTACTTC. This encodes CASSFGQGEETQYF.

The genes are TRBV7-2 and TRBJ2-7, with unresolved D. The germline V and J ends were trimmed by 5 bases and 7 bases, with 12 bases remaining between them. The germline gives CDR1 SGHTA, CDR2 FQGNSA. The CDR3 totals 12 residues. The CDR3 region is CASSAPLREQYF. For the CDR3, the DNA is TGTGCCAGCAGCGCACCCCTACGGGAGCAGTACTTC.

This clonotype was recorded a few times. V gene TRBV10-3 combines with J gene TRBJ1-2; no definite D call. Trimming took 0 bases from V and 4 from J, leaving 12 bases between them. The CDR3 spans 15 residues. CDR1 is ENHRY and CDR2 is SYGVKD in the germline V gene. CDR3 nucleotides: TGTGCCATCAGTGAGTCGGGTCAGCTATCCTATGGCTACACCTTC. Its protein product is CAISESGQLSYGYTF.

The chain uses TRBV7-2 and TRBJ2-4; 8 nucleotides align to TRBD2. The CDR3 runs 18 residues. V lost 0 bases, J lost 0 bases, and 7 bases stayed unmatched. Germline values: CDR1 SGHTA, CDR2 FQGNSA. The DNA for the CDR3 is TGTGCCAGCAGCTTAGCGGGGACTAGAGGTCTAGCCAAAAACATTCAGTACTTC. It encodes CASSLAGTRGLAKNIQYF.

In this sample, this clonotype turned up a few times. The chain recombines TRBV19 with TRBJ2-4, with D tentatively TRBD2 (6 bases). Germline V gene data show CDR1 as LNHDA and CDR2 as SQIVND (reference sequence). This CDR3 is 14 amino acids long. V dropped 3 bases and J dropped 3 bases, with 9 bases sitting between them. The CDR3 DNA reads TGTGCCAGTAGTATCGGGGGTGGCAAAAACATTCAGTACTTC. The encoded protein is CASSIGGGKNIQYF.

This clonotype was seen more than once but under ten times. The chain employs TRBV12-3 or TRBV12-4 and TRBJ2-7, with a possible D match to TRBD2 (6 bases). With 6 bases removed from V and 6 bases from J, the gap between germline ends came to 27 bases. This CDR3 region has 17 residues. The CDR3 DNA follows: TGTGCCAGCAGATTGGGGCTCTCAACGGGAGAAGGTGGCGAGCAGTACTTC. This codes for CASRLGLSTGEGGEQYF.

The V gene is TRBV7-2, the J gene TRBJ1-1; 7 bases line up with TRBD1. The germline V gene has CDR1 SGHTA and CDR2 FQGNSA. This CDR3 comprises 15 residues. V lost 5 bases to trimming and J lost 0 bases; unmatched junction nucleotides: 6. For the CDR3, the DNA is TGTGCCAGCAGCCCAGAGGGGACAGTGAACACTGAAGCTTTCTTT. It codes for CASSPEGTVNTEAFF.

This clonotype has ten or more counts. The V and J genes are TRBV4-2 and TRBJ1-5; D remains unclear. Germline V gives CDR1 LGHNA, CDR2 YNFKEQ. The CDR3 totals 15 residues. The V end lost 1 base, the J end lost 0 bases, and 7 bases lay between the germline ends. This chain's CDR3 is CASSQVGLSNQPQHF. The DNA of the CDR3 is TGTGCCAGCAGCCAAGTCGGACTTAGCAATCAGCCCCAGCATTTT.

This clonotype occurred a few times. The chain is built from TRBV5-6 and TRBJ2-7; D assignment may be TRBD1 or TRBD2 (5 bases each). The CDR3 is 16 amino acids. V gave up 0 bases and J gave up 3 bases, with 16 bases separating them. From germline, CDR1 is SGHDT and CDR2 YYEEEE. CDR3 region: CASSLARGQWVYEQYF. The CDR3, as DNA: TGTGCCAGCAGCTTGGCTCGGGGCCAGTGGGTCTACGAGCAGTACTTC.

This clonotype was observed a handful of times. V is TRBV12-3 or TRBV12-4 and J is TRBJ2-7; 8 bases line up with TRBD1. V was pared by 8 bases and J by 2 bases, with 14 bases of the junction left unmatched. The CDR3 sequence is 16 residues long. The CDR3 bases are TGTGCCAGCTCCCCCCTGAGGACAGGGCACACCTACGAGCAGTACTTC. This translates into CASSPLRTGHTYEQYF.

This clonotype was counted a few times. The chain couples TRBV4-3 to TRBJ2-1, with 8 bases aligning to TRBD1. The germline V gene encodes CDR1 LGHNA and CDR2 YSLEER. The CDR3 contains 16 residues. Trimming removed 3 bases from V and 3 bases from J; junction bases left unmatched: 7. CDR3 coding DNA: TGCGCCAGCAGCCAGGGGCGGGACAGGCTCTACAATGAGCAGTTCTTC. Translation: CASSQGRDRLYNEQFF.

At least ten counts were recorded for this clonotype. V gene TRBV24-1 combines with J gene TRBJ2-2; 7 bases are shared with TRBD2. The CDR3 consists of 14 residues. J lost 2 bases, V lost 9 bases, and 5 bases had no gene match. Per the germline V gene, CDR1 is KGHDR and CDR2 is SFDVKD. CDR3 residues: CATASSGNTGELFF. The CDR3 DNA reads TGTGCCACCGCCTCTAGCGGAAACACCGGGGAGCTGTTTTTT.